These 21 T cell receptor beta chains were all obtained from the same sample, sequenced in a study of blood T cell repertoires in COVID-19. TCRdb's copy holds only in-frame clones and misses some; the assay was immunoSEQ multiplex PCR. The sample includes roughly 280,000 clones, approximately 86% of them seen just once. The source material was peripheral blood. The receptors shown here come from a man in his thirties or forties with active or convalescent COVID-19.

This sequence joins TRBV18 and TRBJ2-7, with D maybe TRBD2 (6 bases). The CDR3 spans 18 residues. With 3 bases removed from V and 3 bases from J, the gap between germline ends came to 24 bases. The germline CDR1 and CDR2 sequences are KGHSH and LQKENI. CDR3 bases: TGTGCCAGCTCACCCTTCGGGGCTGGGTGGGACTCAGACTACGAGCAGTACTTC. Protein product: CASSPFGAGWDSDYEQYF. Drawing the rest from reference TRBV18 and TRBJ2-7, the complete variable domain is NAGVMQNPRHLVRRRGQEARLRCSPMKGHSHVYWYRQLPEEGLKFMVYLQKENIIDESGMPKERFSAEFPKEGPSILRIQQVVRGDSAAYFCASSPFGAGWDSDYEQYFGPGTRLTVT.

This chain joins TRBV6-5 and TRBJ2-1, with D tentatively TRBD1 (5 bases). The germline gives CDR1 MNHEY, CDR2 SVGAGI. The length of the CDR3 is 14 residues. V was clipped by 8 bases and J by 1 base, with 12 bases between them. This chain's CDR3 is CASASAGSYNEQFF. Here the CDR3 DNA reads TGTGCCAGCGCCTCAGCAGGGTCCTACAATGAGCAGTTCTTC.

This chain connects TRBV3-1 (or the pseudogene TRBV3-2) to TRBJ1-1, with TRBD1 matching over 9 bases. The CDR3 loop spans 15 amino acids. Per the germline V gene, CDR1 is LGHDT and CDR2 is YNNKEL (reference sequence). Losses at the gene ends were 4 bases for V and 6 bases for J; bases not matched to a gene: 9. The CDR3 here is CASSPQTGGSPEAFF. DNA for the CDR3: TGTGCCAGCAGCCCTCAGACAGGGGGGTCACCTGAAGCTTTCTTT.

A single count supports this clone. The chain couples TRBV10-1 to TRBJ2-1, with 16 bases that match TRBD2. CDR3 size: 17 residues. Trimming at V came to 6 bases and at J to 7 bases, leaving 9 bases not matched to a gene. Germline values: CDR1 WNHNN, CDR2 SYGVQD (reference sequence). CDR3: CASRPGLAGGTINEQFF. For the CDR3, the DNA is TGCGCCAGCAGACCGGGACTAGCGGGGGGGACGATTAATGAGCAGTTCTTC.

The rearrangement uses TRBV20-1 and TRBJ2-7; D may be TRBD1 (6 bases). The V end was cut by 3 bases, the J end by 1 base, with 7 bases between. Looked up from germline, CDR1 is DFQATT and CDR2 is SNEGSKA (reference sequence). The CDR3 extends over 12 amino acids. Here the CDR3 DNA reads TGCAGTGCTAGTAGGGGGTCCTACGAGCAGTACTTC. Protein product: CSASRGSYEQYF.

The chain couples TRBV5-1 to TRBJ1-6; TRBD1 aligns across 8 bases. The germline V gene encodes CDR1 SGHRS and CDR2 YFSETQ. Losses at the gene ends were 5 bases for V and 5 bases for J; bases not matched to a gene: 6. CDR3 length equals 15 residues. The CDR3 nucleotides read TGCGCCAGCAGTCCCGACAGGGGCGATAATTCACCCCTCCACTTT. Amino acid sequence: CASSPDRGDNSPLHF.

V is TRBV6-2 or TRBV6-3 and J is TRBJ1-1; 7 nucleotides line up with TRBD1. CDR1 and CDR2 from the germline V gene are MNHEY and SVGEGT. The CDR3 spans 15 residues. Germline trimming cut 5 bases from V and 10 bases from J; bases unmatched to any gene: 16. CDR3 amino acids: CASSHRDRSHLGAFF. CDR3 sequence (DNA): TGTGCCAGCAGTCACCGGGACAGATCTCATTTGGGAGCTTTCTTT.

The rearrangement joins TRBV5-4 to TRBJ2-1; 12 bases match TRBD2. Trimming cost V 0 bases and J 5 bases; bases outside gene matches: 6. The germline gives CDR1 SGHNT, CDR2 YYREEE (reference sequence). This CDR3 comprises 17 residues. Here the CDR3 reads CASSLVRLAGENNEQFF. In DNA, the CDR3 is TGTGCCAGCAGCTTGGTCCGACTAGCGGGGGAGAACAATGAGCAGTTCTTC.

The V and J genes are TRBV4-2 and TRBJ2-2, with TRBD1 matching over 7 bases. The CDR3 contains 17 residues. The V gene's germline CDR1 is LGHNA and CDR2 YNFKEQ. Germline trimming cut 4 bases from V and 3 bases from J; bases unmatched to any gene: 11. DNA for the CDR3: TGTGCCAGCAGCCTTACGAACCGGGACAGACACACCGGGGAGCTGTTTTTT. It yields the protein CASSLTNRDRHTGELFF.

This clone was observed once. The V gene is TRBV5-5, the J gene TRBJ2-1, with D possibly being TRBD1 (6 bases). V was pared by 4 bases and J by 6 bases, with 17 bases between. The germline gives CDR1 SGHKS, CDR2 YYEKEE (reference sequence). The CDR3 covers 15 residues. CDR3 loop: CASSLTGLPVNEQFF. The DNA for the CDR3 is TGTGCCAGCAGCCTAACAGGGCTTCCGGTCAATGAGCAGTTCTTC.

The chain has TRBV13 and TRBJ2-1, with TRBD2 identical over 8 bases. The ends lost 5 bases at V and 10 bases at J; junction bases unmatched: 13. This CDR3 has 15 residues. Germline-derived CDR1 and CDR2 are PRHDT and FYEKMQ (reference sequence). This chain's CDR3 is CASSPGLGGGREQFF. CDR3 bases: TGTGCCAGCAGCCCGGGACTAGGCGGCGGTCGGGAGCAGTTCTTC.

V and J are TRBV6-5 and TRBJ1-5; a weak D match, TRBD1 (5 bases). The CDR3 contains 14 residues. Trimming removed 7 bases from V and 0 bases from J, with 10 bases in between. The germline gives CDR1 MNHEY, CDR2 SVGAGI. Written as DNA, the CDR3 is TGTGCCAGCAATTCAGGGTATAGCAATCAGCCCCAGCATTTT. Protein sequence: CASNSGYSNQPQHF.

The count of this clone is one. A read error may produce the germline difference seen at one junction end. The chain joins TRBV30 to TRBJ1-2; possible D gene TRBD1, 5 bases. This CDR3 has 11 amino acids. The germline CDR1 and CDR2 sequences are GTSNPN and SVGIG (reference sequence). The CDR3 region is CLYTGVGGYTF. CDR3 nucleotides: TGCCTCTATACAGGAGTCGGTGGCTACACCTTC.

This rearrangement joins TRBV19 to TRBJ1-3; D unresolved. V lost 7 bases and J lost 2, with 9 bases in between. The CDR3 spans 13 residues. The V gene's germline CDR1 is LNHDA and CDR2 SQIVND (reference sequence). In nucleotides, the CDR3 is TGTGCCAGTACCAAGGAGGCTGGAAACACCATATATTTT. Its protein product is CASTKEAGNTIYF.

V gene TRBV13 combines with J gene TRBJ2-1, with 10 nucleotides matching TRBD2. V lost 2 bases and J lost 2; bases outside the gene matches: 6. This CDR3 has 17 amino acids. Germline CDR1 and CDR2: PRHDT and FYEKMQ (reference sequence). CDR3 residues: CASSLISGGRTYNEQFF. The CDR3, as DNA: TGTGCCAGCAGCTTAATTAGCGGGGGGCGAACCTACAATGAGCAGTTCTTC.

This clone was seen a single time. V usage is TRBV5-4 and J usage is TRBJ2-3; 9 positions agree with TRBD2. This CDR3 has 15 amino acids. J lost 3 bases, V lost 4 bases, and 6 bases had no gene match. Germline V gives CDR1 SGHNT, CDR2 YYREEE (reference sequence). The CDR3 region is CASSASAGGTDTQYF. The CDR3 nucleotides are TGTGCCAGCAGCGCGTCGGCGGGGGGGACAGATACGCAGTATTTT.

The chain is built from TRBV2 and TRBJ2-7; 7 positions agree with TRBD1. Germline-derived CDR1 and CDR2 are SNHLY and FYNNEI. The junction had 3 bases not matched to a gene; V was cut back by 7 bases and J by 3 bases. There are 12 residues in the CDR3. Written as DNA, the CDR3 is TGTGCCAGCAAGGGACAGCTCTACGAGCAGTACTTC. It translates to CASKGQLYEQYF.

The rearrangement joins TRBV6-5 to TRBJ2-7; D not certain. Germline loops: CDR1 MNHEY, CDR2 SVGAGI. The CDR3 sequence is 12 residues long. Trimming removed 5 bases from V and 1 base from J, with 6 bases in between. The CDR3 spells CASSRGSYEQYF. For the CDR3, the DNA is TGTGCCAGCAGTCGAGGTTCCTACGAGCAGTACTTC.

The chain recombines TRBV6-2 or TRBV6-3 with TRBJ1-2; the match to TRBD1 covers 8 bases. The CDR3 runs to 14 residues. Germline loops: CDR1 MNHEY, CDR2 SVGEGT. Trimming cost V 5 bases and J 5 bases; bases outside gene matches: 7. The CDR3 nucleotides are TGTGCCAGCAGTCGACAGGGGTCTCGGTATGGCTACACCTTC. Amino acids: CASSRQGSRYGYTF.

This chain connects TRBV7-6 to TRBJ1-6; D gene uncertain. V lost 5 bases to trimming and J lost 5 bases, with 22 bases between them. Germline CDR1 SGHVS, CDR2 FNYEAQ. The CDR3 runs to 18 residues. The DNA for the CDR3 is TGTGCCAGCAGCCGCGGAGTAGGAGCCTTACTGCATAATTCACCCCTCCACTTT. It translates to CASSRGVGALLHNSPLHF.

This rearrangement joins TRBV6-5 to TRBJ2-1; perhaps TRBD2 as D (6 bases). The V gene's germline CDR1 is MNHEY and CDR2 SVGAGI. This CDR3 has 14 residues. Trimming left V 7 bases short and J 9 bases short, with 19 bases between. Written as DNA, the CDR3 is TGTGCCAGCAAAAGCCGGGACTCCGTACGTGAGCAGTTCTTC. The encoded protein is CASKSRDSVREQFF.